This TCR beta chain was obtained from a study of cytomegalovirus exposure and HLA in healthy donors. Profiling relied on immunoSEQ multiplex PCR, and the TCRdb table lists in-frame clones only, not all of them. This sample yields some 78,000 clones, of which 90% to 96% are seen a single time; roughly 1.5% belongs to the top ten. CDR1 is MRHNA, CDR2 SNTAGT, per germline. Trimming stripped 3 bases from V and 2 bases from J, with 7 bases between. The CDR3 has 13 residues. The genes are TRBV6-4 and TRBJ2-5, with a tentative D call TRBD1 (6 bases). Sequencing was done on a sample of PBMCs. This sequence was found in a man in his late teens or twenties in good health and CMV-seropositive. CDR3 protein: CASSEGTQETQYF. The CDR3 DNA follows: TGTGCCAGCAGTGAGGGGACACAAGAGACCCAGTACTTC.